This TCR beta chain comes out of a study of T cell clonotyping in hematopoietic cell transplantation. Trimming took 2 bases from V and 3 from J, leaving 19 bases between them. There are 18 residues in the CDR3. Germline CDR1 SGHTA, CDR2 FQGTGA. Regarding this clone: Antigen: not known.

Study-wide results and limits: Graft donor and pretransplant recipient Inverse Simpson Index values predicted broader posttransplant TCR diversity. Pathologically expanded recipient clonotypes increased progressively from day 30 to day 180 as diversity fell. Cells were unsorted, so CD4 and CD8 contributions were not separated.

Clones were sequenced by immunoSEQ multiplex PCR, and TCRdb holds only the in-frame ones, with some missing. The sample consists of about 14,000 clones, about nine tenths of them appearing once. The clonotype comes from a male patient in his forties or fifties who had an allogeneic stem cell transplant from an unrelated donor, so T cells may come from the graft donor. Some clones in this sample may be carry-over from other donors' samples. Sequences were derived from PBMCs, sampled 100 days after allogeneic stem cell transplant. The rearrangement links TRBV7-3 to TRBJ2-2; maybe TRBD1 (5 bases). The CDR3 protein is CASSLQGNRNSDTGELFF. The CDR3 DNA reads TGTGCCAGCAGCTTACAAGGGAACAGGAACAGTGACACCGGGGAGCTGTTTTTT. Together with reference TRBV7-3 and TRBJ2-2, the CDR3 gives the full variable domain: GAGVSQTPSNKVTEKGKYVELRCDPISGHTALYWYRQSLGQGPEFLIYFQGTGAADDSGLPNDRFFAVRPEGSVSTLKIQRTERGDSAVYLCASSLQGNRNSDTGELFFGEGSRLTVL.